The 12 T cell receptor beta chains below come from one sample, sequenced in a study of T cell responses to AZD1222 COVID-19 vaccine. This table comes from immunoSEQ multiplex PCR, and its TCRdb copy is limited to in-frame clones, with some not included. The sample consists of about 200,000 clones, around 93% of them appearing once. The source material was peripheral blood, sampled 28 days after the second AZD1222 dose. The receptors come from an adult who received the AZD1222 COVID-19 vaccine.

This clone appeared once. This CDR3 reads CASSFGGTQHF. In DNA form, the CDR3 reads TGTGCCAGCAGTTTTGGCGGGACCCAGCATTTT. This rearrangement joins TRBV12-3 or TRBV12-4 to TRBJ1-5; D unclear. The CDR3 length is 11 residues. The ends were cut back, 3 bases at V and 11 bases at J, with 8 bases in the middle.

This chain uses TRBV10-3 with TRBJ1-4; 9 bases fit TRBD1. Germline V lookup: CDR1 ENHRY, CDR2 SYGVKD. The CDR3 totals 14 residues. V trimming: 8 bases; J trimming: 3 bases; junction bases outside the gene matches: 4. The CDR3 loop is CAIGQGTANEKLFF. DNA of the CDR3: TGTGCCATCGGACAGGGGACGGCTAATGAAAAACTGTTTTTT.

The J gene is TRBJ1-6, the V gene TRBV25-1, with D tentatively TRBD1 (5 bases). Germline V gene data show CDR1 as MGHDK and CDR2 as SYGVNS. CDR3 length equals 10 residues. The germline V and J ends were trimmed by 8 bases and 11 bases, with 7 bases remaining between them. CDR3 coding DNA: TGTGCCAGCTTGGGGCCACCCCTCCACTTT. Amino acids: CASLGPPLHF.

This clone was seen a single time. This sequence joins TRBV7-2 and TRBJ1-5, with D uncertain. V shed 4 bases and J shed 10 bases, with 17 bases lying between them. The germline V gene has CDR1 SGHTA and CDR2 FQGNSA. CDR3 length: 14 residues. CDR3 protein: CASSSSITARPQHF. The CDR3 DNA sequence: TGTGCCAGCAGCTCCAGCATAACGGCTCGACCCCAGCATTTT.

This clone was counted once. The J gene is TRBJ1-5, the V gene TRBV6-1; TRBD1 matches at 7 bases. The CDR3 covers 15 residues. V lost 2 bases to trimming and J lost 5 bases; unmatched junction nucleotides: 6. The germline V gene encodes CDR1 MNHNS and CDR2 SASEGT. CDR3 nucleotide sequence: TGTGCCAGCAGTGAATCAGGGGGGACTTATCAGCCCCAGCATTTT. Translated, it gives CASSESGGTYQPQHF.

This chain uses TRBV7-9 with TRBJ1-4; TRBD1 matches 7 bases. V dropped 5 bases and J dropped 5; count of bases not matched to a gene: 5. This CDR3 is built from 14 residues. CDR1 is SEHNR and CDR2 is FQNEAQ in the germline V gene (reference sequence). CDR3 protein: CASSAGTVNEKLFF. CDR3 coding DNA: TGTGCCAGCAGCGCCGGGACAGTGAATGAAAAACTGTTTTTT.

This chain uses TRBV10-3 with TRBJ1-5, with no clear D. The CDR3 sequence is 16 residues long. Germline assignment: CDR1 ENHRY and CDR2 SYGVKD. V dropped 0 bases and J dropped 5 bases, with 14 bases sitting between them. The CDR3 DNA follows: TGTGCCATCAGTGAGTCGTTATATCGGGGATATCAGCCCCAGCATTTT. Protein sequence: CAISESLYRGYQPQHF.

The chain links TRBV7-2 to TRBJ2-3; D unclear. This CDR3 has 12 amino acids. V was pared by 2 bases and J by 4 bases, with 4 bases between. Germline V gives CDR1 SGHTA, CDR2 FQGNSA. CDR3 DNA sequence: TGTGCCAGCAGCTTAACAGCAGATACGCAGTATTTT. Translation gives CASSLTADTQYF.

A word on this clone: Other DNA sequences in this specimen translate into the identical CDR3. The chain has TRBV28 and TRBJ2-7; no reliable D call. The ends were cut back, 4 bases at V and 0 bases at J, with 1 base in the middle. Germline CDR1 reads MDHEN; CDR2 reads SYDVKM. The CDR3 is made up of 11 amino acids. The CDR3 region has the DNA TGTGCCAGCAGTTCCTCCTACGAGCAGTACTTC. Translating it yields CASSSSYEQYF.

This rearrangement joins TRBV5-6 to TRBJ2-7, with 9 bases aligning to TRBD1. CDR3 size: 14 residues. Germline V lookup: CDR1 SGHDT, CDR2 YYEEEE. The junction had 6 bases not matched to a gene; V was cut back by 2 bases and J by 6 bases. CDR3 DNA: TGTGCCAGCAGCTTTGGGGGACAGGGTAGCGAGCAGTACTTC. It translates to CASSFGGQGSEQYF. Filled out from reference TRBV5-6 and TRBJ2-7, the complete variable domain reads DAGVTQSPTHLIKTRGQQVTLRCSPKSGHDTVSWYQQALGQGPQFIFQYYEEEERQRGNFPDRFSGHQFPNYSSELNVNALLLGDSALYLCASSFGGQGSEQYFGPGTRLTVT.

DNA for the CDR3: TGTGCCAGCAGTCCCGAGGCAGGGGTGGCCGGGGAGCTGTTTTTT. Translated, it gives CASSPEAGVAGELFF. This sequence joins TRBV6-4 and TRBJ2-2, with a tentative D call TRBD1 (6 bases). V was pared by 5 bases and J by 6 bases, with 16 bases between. The V gene's germline CDR1 is MRHNA and CDR2 SNTAGT. CDR3 length: 15 residues.

V and J are TRBV25-1 and TRBJ1-2; TRBD1 aligns across 8 bases. This CDR3 is 13 amino acids long. V shed 8 bases and J 4 bases; nucleotides not matched to a gene: 6. Germline CDR1 and CDR2: MGHDK and SYGVNS. The CDR3 sequence is CASGPTGVYGYTF. The CDR3 DNA follows: TGTGCCAGCGGCCCGACAGGGGTCTATGGCTACACCTTC.